The 29 T cell receptor beta chains reported below all come from one sample, sequenced in a study of T cell clonality in common variable immunodeficiency. Overall study results and limits: Reportedly, TCR beta sequences from common variable immunodeficiency showed fewer deletions and N-nucleotide insertions.

The table came from immunoSEQ multiplex PCR; TCRdb's copy has only in-frame clones and leaves some out. This repertoire lists 40,000 or so clones without singletons; 6% sits in the top ten. Their target antigens are unknown. Input material: peripheral blood mononuclear cells. These receptors originate from a human donor with common variable immunodeficiency.

Note on this clone: The DNA ends 3 residues before the CDR3 does, and the rest of the CDR3 is filled in from the germline J gene. The chain recombines TRBV30 with TRBJ1-4; D is ambiguous. The CDR3 covers 14 residues. The V gene lost 0 bases and the J gene lost 4 bases, with 9 bases spanning the gap. Per the germline V gene, CDR1 is GTSNPN and CDR2 is SVGIG (reference sequence). The CDR3 protein is CAWSVRGFNEKLFF. Incomplete CDR3 DNA: TGTGCCTGGAGTGTACGGGGTTTTAATGAAAAA.

This clone was recorded many times. The read terminates 3 residues ahead of where the CDR3 ends, so the germline J gene completes it. The chain joins TRBV7-8 to TRBJ2-7; TRBD1 matches at 7 bases. This CDR3 is built from 14 residues. V shed 5 bases, J shed 0 bases, and the junction held 4 bases outside the gene matches. The germline gives CDR1 SGHVS, CDR2 FQNEAQ. The CDR3 loop reads CASSRRDSSYEQYF. CDR3 DNA, as far as it was read: TGTGCCAGCAGCCGCCGGGACAGCTCCTACGAG.

A note on this clone: The CDR3 goes on 3 residues after the read ends, and that part is filled in from the germline J gene. This rearrangement joins TRBV2 to TRBJ2-1; TRBD1 is a possible D gene (5 bases). Germline lookup yields CDR1 SNHLY and CDR2 FYNNEI. V was clipped by 6 bases and J by 8 bases, with 20 bases between them. This CDR3 is 15 amino acids long. The sequenced CDR3 bases are TGTGCCAGCAGCAGACAGAAGCTGGTACTCGATGAG. Protein product: CASSRQKLVLDE. The complete CDR3 protein is CASSRQKLVLDEQFF. The full variable domain, in which reference TRBV2 and TRBJ2-1 provide the parts outside the CDR3, is EPEVTQTPSHQVTQMGQEVILRCVPISNHLYFYWYRQILGQKVEFLVSFYNNEISEKSEIFDDQFSVERPDGSNFTLKIRSTKLEDSAMYFCASSRQKLVLDEQFFGPGTRLTVL.

This clone was detected only a few times. With the read ending 3 residues before the CDR3 end, the germline J gene is used to fill in that end. The chain carries TRBV19 and TRBJ1-6; D is perhaps TRBD1 (6 bases). The V gene lost 6 bases and the J gene lost 10 bases, with 16 bases spanning the gap. This CDR3 comprises 14 residues. Germline lookup yields CDR1 LNHDA and CDR2 SQIVND (reference sequence). The chain's CDR3 is CASSLSQGRSPLHF. Incomplete CDR3 DNA: TGTGCCAGTAGCTTATCACAGGGAAGATCACCC. The full variable domain, completed using reference TRBV19 and TRBJ1-6, is DGGITQSPKYLFRKEGQNVTLSCEQNLNHDAMYWYRQDPGQGLRLIYYSQIVNDFQKGDIAEGYSVSREKKESFPLTVTSAQKNPTAFYLCASSLSQGRSPLHFGNGTRLTVT.

This clone was found a few times. The read gets to within 3 residues of the CDR3 end, and the germline J gene fills in the rest. The chain uses TRBV6-2 or TRBV6-3 and TRBJ2-1; 14 positions agree with TRBD2. The CDR3 is 16 residues long. The germline V gene has CDR1 MNHEY and CDR2 SVGEGT. V lost 5 bases and J lost 1; bases outside the gene matches: 1. Incomplete CDR3 DNA: TGTGCCAGCAGTAGGACTAGCGGGGGGTCCTACAATGAG. Protein: CASSRTSGGSYNE. The full CDR3 is CASSRTSGGSYNEQFF.

With respect to this clone: One base away lies a much larger clone, so this may be a sequencing read error. Sequencing ends 3 residues short of the CDR3 end; the germline J gene provides the rest. At the DNA level, this CDR3 is encoded by other sequences in the same sample as well. The V gene is TRBV6-2 or TRBV6-3, the J gene TRBJ2-7; D gene uncertain. V was shortened by 3 bases and J by 6 bases, with 12 bases between the two germline ends. Germline loops: CDR1 MNHEY, CDR2 SVGEGT. The CDR3 is 13 residues long. The CDR3 sequence: CASSYKQAREQYF. The DNA read from the CDR3 is TGTGCCAGCAGTTATAAGCAGGCGCGCGAG.

This clone was seen a few times. The read falls 3 residues short of the CDR3 end, and the missing part is taken from the germline J gene. The gene calls are TRBV18 and TRBJ2-7, with TRBD2 matching 13 bases. The CDR3 covers 15 residues. CDR1 is KGHSH and CDR2 is LQKENI in the germline V gene. Losses at the gene ends were 5 bases for V and 3 bases for J; bases not matched to a gene: 4. The chain's CDR3 is CASSTTSGGVYEQYF. CDR3 DNA, as far as it was read: TGTGCCAGCTCAACTACTAGCGGGGGGGTCTACGAG.

This clone occurred many times. The read ends 3 residues early relative to the CDR3; the germline J gene fills the gap. The rearrangement links TRBV6-1 to TRBJ1-5; D is unresolved. The CDR3 consists of 15 residues. Germline V gene sequence: CDR1 MNHNS, CDR2 SASEGT. The germline V and J ends were trimmed by 3 bases and 0 bases, with 9 bases remaining between them. CDR3 in amino acids: CASSDGLLSNQPQHF. The DNA read from the CDR3 is TGTGCCAGCAGTGATGGACTGCTTAGCAATCAGCCC.

With respect to this clone: The CDR3 is cut off 3 residues early in the read; its end comes from the germline J gene. The rearrangement links TRBV7-9 to TRBJ1-2, with 8 bases fitting TRBD1. Germline CDR1 reads SEHNR; CDR2 reads FQNEAQ (reference sequence). The length of the CDR3 is 13 residues. With 10 bases clipped from V and 2 bases from J, the junction kept 6 bases outside the gene matches. The sequenced part of the CDR3 DNA is TGTGCCATCGGGACAGGCGCAAACTATGGC. The encoded protein is CAIGTGANYG. Given in full, the CDR3 is CAIGTGANYGYTF.

Of note for this clone: Read sequence stops 3 residues before the CDR3 end, and the germline J gene provides the missing end. The chain recombines TRBV30 with TRBJ1-2, with 9 bases identical to TRBD1. The CDR3 totals 15 residues. J gave up 3 bases and V 1 base, and 6 bases lay outside the gene matches. Germline V gene data show CDR1 as GTSNPN and CDR2 as SVGIG (reference sequence). CDR3 region: CAWSGGQGRHYGYTF. Incomplete CDR3 DNA: TGTGCCTGGAGTGGGGGACAGGGACGGCACTATGGC. Combining the CDR3 with reference TRBV30 and TRBJ1-2 gives the whole variable domain SQTIHQWPATLVQPVGSPLSLECTVEGTSNPNLYWYRQAAGRGLQLLFYSVGIGQISSEVPQNLSASRPQDRQFILSSKKLLLSDSGFYLCAWSGGQGRHYGYTFGSGTRLTVV.

The sample holds many counts of this clone. The read ends 3 residues before the CDR3 terminus; that terminus is restored from the germline J gene. V gene TRBV18 combines with J gene TRBJ1-1, with D possibly TRBD1 on 6 matching bases. The CDR3 is made up of 15 amino acids. The V gene lost 4 bases and the J gene lost 0 bases, with 12 bases spanning the gap. Germline values: CDR1 KGHSH, CDR2 LQKENI. This CDR3 is CASSLGQHMNTEAFF. The part of the CDR3 DNA that was read is TGTGCCAGCTCACTAGGACAGCATATGAACACTGAA.

As regards this clone: The CDR3 extends 3 residues past the end of the read, so its final part is completed from the germline J gene. The chain is built from TRBV30 and TRBJ1-5; TRBD1 might be the D (5 bases). Germline V gene lookup returns CDR1 GTSNPN and CDR2 SVGIG (reference sequence). Trimming left V 0 bases short and J 3 bases short, with 9 bases between. The CDR3 loop spans 14 amino acids. This chain's CDR3 is CAWSVRGVNQPQHF. CDR3 DNA (partial): TGTGCCTGGAGTGTCAGAGGGGTCAATCAGCCC.

This clone has just a few counts. The read terminates 3 residues ahead of where the CDR3 ends, so the germline J gene completes it. This sequence joins TRBV7-6 and TRBJ1-2; TRBD1 matches 9 bases. Germline V gene sequence: CDR1 SGHVS, CDR2 FNYEAQ. V was clipped by 5 bases and J by 4 bases; unmatched bases: 8. The CDR3 spans 15 residues. The CDR3 region is CASSGMDRGSYGYTF. The CDR3 DNA, read in part, is TGTGCCAGCAGCGGAATGGACAGGGGTTCCTATGGC.

This clone was observed at least ten times. Read coverage stops 3 residues before the CDR3 terminus; the germline J gene supplies the remainder. The V gene is TRBV20-1, the J gene TRBJ2-1, with TRBD1 as a possible D gene (6 bases). Per germline, CDR1 DFQATT and CDR2 SNEGSKA (reference sequence). The CDR3 extends over 15 amino acids. V dropped 6 bases and J dropped 3 bases, with 18 bases sitting between them. Incomplete CDR3 DNA: TGCAGTGCCGACTCCGGGACACAAAGCTACAATGAG. Its translation: CSADSGTQSYNE. The full CDR3 is CSADSGTQSYNEQFF.

This clone was recorded many times. The CDR3 end lies 3 residues beyond the end of the read and is filled in from the germline J gene. The same CDR3 is also encoded by other DNA sequences in this sample. The genes are TRBV2 and TRBJ2-7; a weak D match, TRBD2 (6 bases). Germline-derived CDR1 and CDR2 are SNHLY and FYNNEI. The V end lost 4 bases, the J end lost 5 bases, and 18 bases lay between the germline ends. The CDR3 covers 15 residues. Partial CDR3 DNA: TGTGCCAGCAGTGCCCAAGGACTACGGCCCGACGAG. It codes for CASSAQGLRPDE. The CDR3 reads in full as CASSAQGLRPDEQYF.

At least ten counts were recorded for this clone. The missing CDR3 end, 3 residues past where the read stops, is filled in from the germline J gene. The rearrangement links TRBV2 to TRBJ2-5; TRBD1 aligns across 10 bases. The CDR3 runs to 16 residues. Germline V gene data show CDR1 as SNHLY and CDR2 as FYNNEI. After removal of 4 bases from V and 3 bases from J, the junction contained 8 bases not matched to a gene. The CDR3 here is CASSGTGGGTEETQYF. The sequenced CDR3 bases are TGTGCCAGCAGTGGGACAGGGGGGGGGACGGAAGAGACC. Full variable domain (outside the CDR3, taken from reference TRBV2 and TRBJ2-5): EPEVTQTPSHQVTQMGQEVILRCVPISNHLYFYWYRQILGQKVEFLVSFYNNEISEKSEIFDDQFSVERPDGSNFTLKIRSTKLEDSAMYFCASSGTGGGTEETQYFGPGTRLLVL.

In this sample, this clone turned up a few times. The read stops 3 residues short of the end of the CDR3; the missing end is completed from the germline J gene. The chain recombines TRBV23-1 with TRBJ2-3; D gene unclear. TRBV23-1 has ORF status, its function being uncertain. Trimming shortened V by 3 bases and J by 2 bases, and 9 bases separated the two germline ends. The CDR3 has 14 amino acids. The CDR3 loop reads CASSHLGPTDTQYF. The part of the CDR3 DNA that was read is TGCGCCAGCAGTCACCTTGGGCCCACAGATACG.

In this sample, this clone turned up many times. From the germline J gene comes the end of the CDR3, since the read stops 3 residues before it. The chain combines TRBV23-1 with TRBJ2-2; no clear D. TRBV23-1 is noted as an ORF with a role that remains uncertain. The V and J ends lost 3 bases and 3 bases respectively, with 5 bases between them. There are 13 residues in the CDR3. The CDR3 bases that were read are TGCGCCAGCAGTCATGCGGACACCGGGGAG. This encodes CASSHADTGE. The CDR3 as a whole reads CASSHADTGELFF.

This clone has only a few counts. With the read ending 3 residues before the CDR3 end, the germline J gene is used to fill in that end. The rearrangement links TRBV7-6 to TRBJ2-3; TRBD2 matches 8 bases. This CDR3 has 16 amino acids. CDR1 and CDR2 from the germline V gene are SGHVS and FNYEAQ. J gave up 5 bases and V 4 bases, and 11 bases lay outside the gene matches. The covered CDR3 bases are TGTGCCAGCAGCTCGGAAACGGGACTAGTCCTAGATACG. Residues: CASSSETGLVLDT. The whole CDR3 protein is CASSSETGLVLDTQYF.

This clone was recorded many times. The sequenced fragment ends 3 residues before the CDR3 boundary, so the rest is inferred from the germline J gene. The V and J genes are TRBV7-3 and TRBJ2-1, with D perhaps matching TRBD2 (6 bases). Germline-derived CDR1 and CDR2 are SGHTA and FQGTGA. The CDR3 has 16 residues. Trimming stripped 5 bases from V and 4 bases from J, with 18 bases between. The covered CDR3 bases are TGTGCCAGCAGCACGGACGGGGCTAGCGCGTACAATGAG. The encoded protein is CASSTDGASAYNE. The CDR3, in full, reads CASSTDGASAYNEQFF.

Comment on this clone: Read data end 3 residues before the CDR3 end; the end is taken from the germline J gene. The gene calls are TRBV6-2 or TRBV6-3 and TRBJ1-3; D ambiguous. This CDR3 comprises 15 residues. V lost 6 bases, J lost 0 bases, and 12 bases lay in between. Germline CDR1 MNHEY, CDR2 SVGEGT. This CDR3 is CASRMQRFSGNTIYF. The sequenced CDR3 bases are TGTGCCAGCAGGATGCAGAGATTCTCTGGAAACACC.

This clone was seen a few times. The read finishes 3 residues shy of the CDR3 end, and the germline J gene is used to complete it. The chain has TRBV5-6 and TRBJ1-2, with D unresolved. The V end lost 4 bases, the J end lost 7 bases, and 11 bases lay between the germline ends. From germline, CDR1 is SGHDT and CDR2 YYEEEE. The CDR3 covers 12 residues. CDR3 protein: CASSGRISGYTF. The CDR3 bases that were read are TGTGCCAGCAGCGGCAGGATTAGTGGC.

This clone showed up many times. Its ends do not fully match the called genes, so a read error is possible. CDR3: CSVRRQIQETQYF. The DNA read from the CDR3 is TGCAGTGTTAGAAGACAGATCCAAGAGACC. The chain recombines TRBV20-1 with TRBJ2-5; D may be TRBD1 (5 bases). The read finishes 3 residues shy of the CDR3 end, and the germline J gene is used to complete it. Germline V gene lookup returns CDR1 DFQATT and CDR2 SNEGSKA (reference sequence). The CDR3 has 13 residues.

This clone was recorded many times. Read data end 3 residues before the CDR3 end; the end is taken from the germline J gene. The rearrangement joins TRBV5-4 to TRBJ2-1; 14 nucleotides agree with TRBD2. V gave up 9 bases and J gave up 6 bases; unmatched junction bases: 5. Germline CDR1 and CDR2: SGHNT and YYREEE (reference sequence). The CDR3 runs to 14 residues. The CDR3 loop is CAILTSGGANEQFF. Partial CDR3 DNA: TGTGCCATCTTGACTAGCGGGGGGGCCAATGAG.

Ten or more counts support this clone. Read data end 3 residues before the CDR3 end; the end is taken from the germline J gene. This chain joins TRBV18 and TRBJ1-1, with D tentatively TRBD1 (5 bases). The CDR3 runs to 10 residues. V lost 8 bases and J lost 6, with 7 bases in between. The V gene's germline CDR1 is KGHSH and CDR2 LQKENI. The CDR3 sequence: CASQGPEAFF. Incomplete CDR3 DNA: TGTGCCAGCCAGGGTCCTGAA.

Note on this clone: Coverage ceases 3 residues before the CDR3 finishes, and the germline J gene fills in the end. This chain links TRBV5-6 with TRBJ1-5; 7 bases are a match to TRBD1. Per the germline V gene, CDR1 is SGHDT and CDR2 is YYEEEE. V lost 4 bases and J lost 1; bases outside the gene matches: 2. The CDR3 runs 14 residues. CDR3 sequence: CASSGGQSNQPQHF. CDR3 DNA (partial): TGTGCCAGCAGCGGGGGACAGAGCAATCAGCCC. Based on the CDR3 plus reference TRBV5-6 and TRBJ1-5, the full variable domain is DAGVTQSPTHLIKTRGQQVTLRCSPKSGHDTVSWYQQALGQGPQFIFQYYEEEERQRGNFPDRFSGHQFPNYSSELNVNALLLGDSALYLCASSGGQSNQPQHFGDGTRLSIL.

In its sample, this clone was seen many times. The CDR3 end falls 3 residues outside the read, so it is completed with the germline J gene. The chain joins TRBV30 to TRBJ1-2; D ambiguous. The CDR3 sequence is 13 residues long. The germline V gene encodes CDR1 GTSNPN and CDR2 SVGIG (reference sequence). V was clipped by 0 bases and J by 1 base, with 6 bases between them. The covered CDR3 bases are TGTGCCTGGAGTGTACCGGTTAACTATGGC. It is translated as CAWSVPVNYG. The complete CDR3 protein is CAWSVPVNYGYTF.

In its sample, this clone was seen a few times. The read halts 3 residues ahead of the CDR3 end, with the missing end drawn from the germline J gene. The V and J genes are TRBV20-1 and TRBJ1-3; tentatively, D is TRBD1 (5 bases). V was pared by 0 bases and J by 3 bases, with 9 bases between. The CDR3 spans 14 residues. Germline-derived CDR1 and CDR2 are DFQATT and SNEGSKA (reference sequence). The CDR3 bases that were read are TGCAGTGCTAGAGAAGCCAGGGATGGAAACACC. Protein product: CSAREARDGNT. The whole CDR3 sequence is CSAREARDGNTIYF.

Concerning this clone: The missing CDR3 end, 3 residues past where the read stops, is filled in from the germline J gene. V and J are TRBV2 and TRBJ1-5, with D perhaps matching TRBD1 (5 bases). The germline V gene has CDR1 SNHLY and CDR2 FYNNEI. The V end was cut by 1 base, the J end by 5 bases, with 9 bases between. The CDR3 spans 14 residues. The CDR3 spells CASSEGGEYQPQHF. CDR3 DNA, as far as it was read: TGTGCCAGCAGTGAAGGAGGGGAATATCAGCCC.